This T cell receptor beta chain was sequenced in a study of blood T cell repertoires in COVID-19. Study background: From T cells, B-cell-depleted T cells, or PBMCs came the material, which was cDNA or gDNA.

Assay used: immunoSEQ multiplex PCR; TCRdb lists only in-frame clones, some missing. This table holds about 220,000 clones, around four fifths found once. Those enrolled in Seattle joined during active infection and were followed longitudinally afterward. CDR1 is SEHNR and CDR2 is FQNEAQ in the germline V gene (reference sequence). The CDR3 has 14 residues. V was clipped by 6 bases and J by 0 bases, with 12 bases between them. The origin of this receptor is a woman aged 70-85 years with COVID-19, enrolled during active disease. What was sequenced was peripheral blood. The chain links TRBV7-9 to TRBJ2-7; no clear D. As DNA, the CDR3 is TGTGCCAGCAGACCGATGCGGAGCTCCTACGAGCAGTACTTC. Protein sequence: CASRPMRSSYEQYF.